The 25 T cell receptor beta chains given below trace back to one sample, sequenced in a study of beta chain features in type 1 diabetes. Expressed TCRB transcripts were sequenced because the entire RNA isolate underwent reverse transcription. Produced via immunoSEQ multiplex PCR; TCRdb's table is partial and in-frame only. The sample carries some 220,000 clones, around 9.9% recorded once. Sequenced material: central memory CD4+ T cells from blood. Every receptor here comes from a man aged 18 to 29 in good health.

V is TRBV11-2 and J is TRBJ2-3; D possibly corresponds to TRBD2 (6 bases). CDR3 length equals 16 residues. Trimming cost V 3 bases and J 1 base, with 14 bases left between them. Germline assignment: CDR1 SGHAT and CDR2 FQNNGV. The CDR3 DNA is TGTGCCAGCAGCTTGATGATGACTAGTGGCACAGATACGCAGTATTTT. It encodes CASSLMMTSGTDTQYF. Using reference TRBV11-2 and TRBJ2-3 for the parts outside the CDR3, the full variable domain is EAGVAQSPRYKIIEKRQSVAFWCNPISGHATLYWYQQILGQGPKLLIQFQNNGVVDDSQLPKDRFSAERLKGVDSTLKIQPAKLEDSAVYLCASSLMMTSGTDTQYFGPGTRLTVL.

The V gene is TRBV5-1, the J gene TRBJ2-7; maybe TRBD2 (6 bases). Deletions cut 0 bases from V and 4 bases from J, with 14 bases between. The V gene's germline CDR1 is SGHRS and CDR2 YFSETQ. The length of the CDR3 is 15 residues. CDR3 in amino acids: CASSLVAGFLYEQYF. The CDR3 coding sequence is TGCGCCAGCAGCTTGGTGGCGGGATTCCTTTACGAGCAGTACTTC.

This clone was observed at least ten times. The V gene is TRBV5-4, the J gene TRBJ2-1, with TRBD2 identical over 7 bases. The CDR3 has 15 amino acids. Germline lookup yields CDR1 SGHNT and CDR2 YYREEE (reference sequence). The V and J ends lost 4 bases and 0 bases, in that order; junction bases with no gene match: 4. For the CDR3, the DNA is TGTGCCAGCAGCCTCACTAGCGCCTCCTACAATGAGCAGTTCTTC. This translates into CASSLTSASYNEQFF. The full variable domain, with the rest looked up from reference TRBV5-4 and TRBJ2-1, is ETGVTQSPTHLIKTRGQQVTLRCSSQSGHNTVSWYQQALGQGPQFIFQYYREEENGRGNFPPRFSGLQFPNYSSELNVNALELDDSALYLCASSLTSASYNEQFFGPGTRLTVL.

In its sample, this clone was seen a few times. The chain combines TRBV5-8 with TRBJ1-1; a weak D match, TRBD1 (6 bases). The CDR3 contains 13 residues. Trimming stripped 2 bases from V and 1 base from J, with 6 bases between. The germline V gene encodes CDR1 SGHTS and CDR2 YDEGEE. The CDR3 protein is CASSLQGNTEAFF. The CDR3 DNA follows: TGTGCCAGCAGCTTACAGGGGAACACTGAAGCTTTCTTT.

As regards this clone: A single base separates this from a much larger clone, so it may be a read error. V and J are TRBV5-6 and TRBJ2-5; D is uncertain. Trimming pared 4 bases from V and 2 bases from J, leaving 3 bases between. Per germline, CDR1 SGHDT and CDR2 YYEEEE. The CDR3 contains 11 residues. The CDR3 loop is CASSAQETQYF. As DNA, the CDR3 is TGTGCCAGCAGCGCACAAGAGACCCAGTACTTC. Supplemented by reference TRBV5-6 and TRBJ2-5, the full variable domain reads DAGVTQSPTHLIKTRGQQVTLRCSPKSGHDTVSWYQQALGQGPQFIFQYYEEEERQRGNFPDRFSGHQFPNYSSELNVNALLLGDSALYLCASSAQETQYFGPGTRLLVL.

This rearrangement joins TRBV9 to TRBJ1-2; possibly TRBD1 for D (6 bases). Germline assignment: CDR1 SGDLS and CDR2 YYNGEE. Trimming shortened V by 3 bases and J by 7 bases, and 13 bases separated the two germline ends. The CDR3 has 13 amino acids. CDR3 DNA sequence: TGTGCCAGCAGCGCCGATCTGGGGGCTGGCTACACCTTC. Its protein is CASSADLGAGYTF.

The V and J genes are TRBV29-1 and TRBJ2-1; TRBD2 matches 10 bases. This CDR3 spans 15 amino acids. Germline CDR1 is SQVTM and CDR2 is ANQGSEA. With 6 bases clipped from V and 5 bases from J, the junction kept 10 bases outside the gene matches. CDR3 DNA: TGCAGCGTGGACACCGGGACTAGCGCGAACAATGAGCAGTTCTTC. This codes for CSVDTGTSANNEQFF.

The chain combines TRBV5-4 with TRBJ2-5; the D is unclear. V shed 1 base and J shed 2 bases, with 9 bases lying between them. Germline CDR1 is SGHNT and CDR2 is YYREEE (reference sequence). The CDR3 is 14 residues long. CDR3 region: CASSLSAVQETQYF. CDR3 DNA: TGTGCCAGCAGCTTGTCGGCGGTACAAGAGACCCAGTACTTC. The whole variable domain, filled in from reference TRBV5-4 and TRBJ2-5, reads ETGVTQSPTHLIKTRGQQVTLRCSSQSGHNTVSWYQQALGQGPQFIFQYYREEENGRGNFPPRFSGLQFPNYSSELNVNALELDDSALYLCASSLSAVQETQYFGPGTRLLVL.

This clone came up a few times. The chain links TRBV27 to TRBJ2-2, with D perhaps TRBD1 or TRBD2 (5 bases each). Deletions cut 4 bases from V and 4 bases from J, with 10 bases between. This CDR3 has 14 residues. Germline V gene data show CDR1 as MNHEY and CDR2 as SMNVEV (reference sequence). The CDR3: CASSSGPSTGELFF. DNA for the CDR3: TGTGCCAGCAGTTCGGGACCGAGCACCGGGGAGCTGTTTTTT.

The gene calls are TRBV5-1 and TRBJ2-3; D uncertain. Germline V gives CDR1 SGHRS, CDR2 YFSETQ. The V gene lost 0 bases and the J gene lost 7 bases, with 15 bases spanning the gap. This CDR3 region has 15 residues. CDR3 DNA: TGCGCCAGCAGCTTGGCCGGGCAGGATAGCAATACGCAGTATTTT. Its translation is CASSLAGQDSNTQYF.

This chain links TRBV5-4 with TRBJ2-2, with a tentative D call TRBD1 (6 bases). V lost 0 bases, J lost 5 bases, and 14 bases lay in between. Looked up from germline, CDR1 is SGHNT and CDR2 is YYREEE (reference sequence). CDR3 length: 16 amino acids. The DNA for the CDR3 is TGTGCCAGCAGCTTGGCCCCCACAGGGAAGACCGGGGAGCTGTTTTTT. As protein: CASSLAPTGKTGELFF.

The chain employs TRBV7-3 and TRBJ2-7; 9 positions agree with TRBD2. Losses at the gene ends were 4 bases for V and 0 bases for J; bases not matched to a gene: 1. CDR1 and CDR2 from the germline V gene are SGHTA and FQGTGA. The CDR3 is made up of 14 amino acids. CDR3: CASSYSGGSYEQYF. In DNA, the CDR3 is TGTGCCAGCAGCTATAGCGGGGGCTCCTACGAGCAGTACTTC.

This rearrangement joins TRBV9 to TRBJ2-2; possibly TRBD1 or TRBD2 for D (5 bases each). Germline lookup yields CDR1 SGDLS and CDR2 YYNGEE. The CDR3 has 15 amino acids. V was clipped by 4 bases and J by 6 bases, with 16 bases between them. DNA of the CDR3: TGTGCCAGCAGCCCCCGGGGCAGACCGGCCGGGGAGCTGTTTTTT. As protein: CASSPRGRPAGELFF. Filled out from reference TRBV9 and TRBJ2-2, the complete variable domain reads DSGVTQTPKHLITATGQRVTLRCSPRSGDLSVYWYQQSLDQGLQFLIQYYNGEERAKGNILERFSAQQFPDLHSELNLSSLELGDSALYFCASSPRGRPAGELFFGEGSRLTVL.

This rearrangement joins TRBV5-4 to TRBJ1-1, with D possibly matching TRBD1 (6 bases). The V end was cut by 4 bases, the J end by 5 bases, with 12 bases between. CDR3 length: 13 amino acids. Germline V CDR1 and CDR2: SGHNT, YYREEE (reference sequence). CDR3 sequence reads: CASSTGGWTEAFF. The CDR3 DNA reads as TGTGCCAGCAGCACGGGGGGCTGGACTGAAGCTTTCTTT.

The chain joins TRBV5-1 to TRBJ2-4; 8 bases match TRBD2. This CDR3 region has 14 residues. The V gene end was trimmed by 0 bases and the J gene end by 8 bases; junction bases not matched to a gene: 4. The germline CDR1 and CDR2 sequences are SGHRS and YFSETQ. The chain's CDR3 is CASSLAGLVDIQYF. The DNA of the CDR3 is TGCGCCAGCAGCTTGGCGGGACTAGTTGACATTCAGTACTTC.

This clone was detected only a few times. The chain links TRBV6-1 to TRBJ2-1; weak D call: TRBD1 (6 bases). Trimming took 5 bases from V and 0 from J, leaving 14 bases between them. CDR1 MNHNS and CDR2 SASEGT come from the germline V gene. The CDR3 has 16 amino acids. CDR3: CASSKGQLSSYNEQFF. Here the CDR3 DNA reads TGTGCCAGCAGTAAAGGACAGCTCAGCTCCTACAATGAGCAGTTCTTC.

This rearrangement joins TRBV5-1 to TRBJ2-3, with TRBD1 matching over 10 bases. The germline V gene has CDR1 SGHRS and CDR2 YFSETQ. Trimming cost V 3 bases and J 9 bases; bases outside gene matches: 7. The CDR3 length is 14 residues. CDR3 bases: TGCGCCAGCAGCTCCCTCTCGGGACAGGGGACGCAGTATTTT. It translates to CASSSLSGQGTQYF.

CDR3 DNA: TGTGCCAGCAGTCCTGGACAGGGAGGTGTGGTGAACACTGAAGCTTTCTTT. This codes for CASSPGQGGVVNTEAFF. The chain links TRBV7-9 to TRBJ1-1; TRBD1 matches at 8 bases. The CDR3 is 17 amino acids. Germline CDR1 is SEHNR and CDR2 is FQNEAQ (reference sequence). Unmatched junction bases numbered 12, after V lost 6 bases and J lost 0 bases.

About this clone itself: A far larger clone is one base from this, pointing to a likely read error. The chain is built from TRBV7-2 and TRBJ2-7, with D possibly being TRBD1 (6 bases). The length of the CDR3 is 12 residues. V lost 1 base and J lost 6, with 7 bases in between. The germline V gene encodes CDR1 SGHTA and CDR2 FQGNSA. Written as DNA, the CDR3 is TGTGCCAGCAGCTTAGGAGGGGGCGAGCAGTACTTC. Translation: CASSLGGGEQYF.

This clone was recorded a few times. CDR3 region: CASSGGPSNTGELFF. The CDR3 nucleotides read TGTGCCAGCAGTGGCGGGCCTTCGAACACCGGGGAGCTGTTTTTT. The chain combines TRBV6-1 with TRBJ2-2; the D gene is possibly TRBD2 (5 bases). V was cut by 4 bases and J by 0 bases, with 9 bases left in between. Germline values: CDR1 MNHNS, CDR2 SASEGT. The CDR3 sequence is 15 residues long.

In this sample, this clone turned up many times. The rearrangement uses TRBV5-4 and TRBJ2-1; D gene ambiguous. Trimming cost V 0 bases and J 6 bases, with 13 bases left between them. CDR1 and CDR2 (germline): SGHNT, YYREEE (reference sequence). The CDR3 loop spans 15 amino acids. The CDR3 is CASSLGTPDLNEQFF. DNA for the CDR3: TGTGCCAGCAGCTTGGGAACGCCCGATCTCAATGAGCAGTTCTTC.

The chain recombines TRBV2 with TRBJ2-7; TRBD2 matches at 8 bases. The ends lost 7 bases at V and 4 bases at J; junction bases unmatched: 3. This CDR3 has 12 residues. Germline-derived CDR1 and CDR2 are SNHLY and FYNNEI. CDR3 bases: TGTGCCAGCAAAACTAGCGGATACGAGCAGTACTTC. This codes for CASKTSGYEQYF. Full variable domain (missing parts from reference TRBV2 and TRBJ2-7): EPEVTQTPSHQVTQMGQEVILRCVPISNHLYFYWYRQILGQKVEFLVSFYNNEISEKSEIFDDQFSVERPDGSNFTLKIRSTKLEDSAMYFCASKTSGYEQYFGPGTRLTVT.

This clone was observed a few times. The chain has TRBV28 and TRBJ2-7, with D tentatively TRBD1 (5 bases). V gave up 7 bases and J gave up 3 bases, with 19 bases separating them. The CDR3 totals 15 residues. Germline CDR1 is MDHEN and CDR2 is SYDVKM. CDR3 in amino acids: CASIGRNRIGYEQYF. CDR3 sequence (DNA): TGTGCCAGCATTGGACGAAACAGGATAGGCTACGAGCAGTACTTC.

The chain has TRBV5-6 and TRBJ2-3; 7 positions agree with TRBD2. Germline trimming cut 2 bases from V and 1 base from J; bases unmatched to any gene: 13. Germline V CDR1 and CDR2: SGHDT, YYEEEE. The CDR3 contains 18 residues. CDR3 sequence (DNA): TGTGCCAGCAGCTTTAGTAGGGCTCTAGCGGCCCGCACAGATACGCAGTATTTT. Residues: CASSFSRALAARTDTQYF.

This chain uses TRBV28 with TRBJ2-2; perhaps TRBD1 as D (7 bases). The CDR3 runs 16 residues. The ends were cut back, 6 bases at V and 4 bases at J, with 18 bases in the middle. Germline V gene data show CDR1 as MDHEN and CDR2 as SYDVKM. CDR3 nucleotide sequence: TGTGCCAGCAGACCCGGAGGGGGCGCCCGCACCGGGGAGCTGTTTTTT. Translating gives CASRPGGGARTGELFF.